The rows below give T cell receptor beta chains drawn from one sample of a study of identifying expanded T cells in peripheral blood. Only in-frame clones appear in the TCRdb table, and some are missing; sequencing was by immunoSEQ multiplex PCR. The sample has about 85,000 clones, 70% to 90% seen once. Input material: blood. Receptors were obtained from a person between 18 and 69 years old in good health. Each CDR3 is given with its conserved first and last residue. The D gene is left open where the match is weak. Clone size appears in some rows only: once, few, many, or a class for an expanded clone.

V,J,size,D,CDR3,DNA
TRBV5-1,TRBJ2-7,NA,NA,CASSLGAKYEQYF,TGCGCCAGCAGCTTGGGGGCCAAGTACGAGCAGTACTTC
TRBV7-2,TRBJ1-2,NA,NA,CASSLARGGSSDGYTF,TGTGCCAGCAGCTTAGCGCGGGGGGGCTCTAGTGATGGCTACACCTTC
TRBV13,TRBJ1-2,NA,TRBD1,CASSSGGTGKGGYGYTF,TGTGCCAGCAGCTCCGGGGGGACAGGTAAAGGAGGCTATGGCTACACCTTC
TRBV15,TRBJ1-4,once,NA,CATSRLVVNEKLFF,TGTGCCACCAGCAGACTAGTCGTTAATGAAAAACTGTTTTTT
TRBV7-9,TRBJ2-1,NA,TRBD1,CASSRDSYNEQFF,TGTGCCAGCAGCAGGGACAGCTACAATGAGCAGTTCTTC
TRBV21-1,TRBJ1-1,NA,NA,CASFRRDRVLNTEAFF,TGTGCCAGCTTCCGCCGGGACAGAGTCTTGAACACTGAAGCTTTCTTT
TRBV4-1,TRBJ1-3,once,NA,CASSQDPGSASGNTIYF,TGCGCCAGCAGCCAAGACCCAGGGTCAGCCTCTGGAAACACCATATATTTT
TRBV4-3,TRBJ2-1,NA,NA,CASSQEFALGGDEQFF,TGCGCCAGCAGCCAAGAGTTTGCGCTGGGGGGTGATGAGCAGTTCTTC
TRBV7-2,TRBJ2-7,NA,NA,CASTLGPGGEQYF,TGTGCCAGCACCCTAGGGCCCGGGGGCGAGCAGTACTTC
TRBV2,TRBJ2-7,NA,TRBD1,CASTTGTGSYEQYF,TGTGCCAGCACAACCGGGACAGGAAGCTACGAGCAGTACTTC
TRBV7-2,TRBJ2-3,NA,TRBD1,CASSLGQGGTDTQYF,TGTGCCAGCAGCTTAGGACAGGGCGGCACAGATACGCAGTATTTT
TRBV7-6,TRBJ1-4,NA,NA,CASSLGGRSNEKLFF,TGTGCCAGCAGCTTAGGTGGGAGATCGAATGAAAAACTGTTTTTT
TRBV6-1,TRBJ2-7,NA,TRBD2,CASSEALLGGRSYEQYF,TGTGCCAGCAGTGAAGCGCTTCTCGGCGGGAGGTCCTACGAGCAGTACTTC
TRBV7-2,TRBJ2-2,NA,TRBD2,CASSLTPGLAGVGELFF,TGTGCCAGCAGCTTGACCCCGGGACTAGCGGGGGTCGGGGAGCTGTTTTTT
TRBV10-2,TRBJ1-2,NA,NA,CASSEWGNYGYTF,TGCGCCAGCAGTGAGTGGGGCAACTATGGCTACACCTTC
TRBV6-5,TRBJ2-1,NA,TRBD1,CASSYGAGGGYNEQFF,TGTGCCAGCAGTTACGGGGCAGGGGGCGGATACAATGAGCAGTTCTTC
TRBV18,TRBJ2-3,NA,NA,CASSESRSDTQYF,TGTGCCAGCTCAGAAAGTCGTTCGGATACGCAGTATTTT
TRBV6-5,TRBJ1-5,NA,NA,CASSPEVGPQHF,TGTGCCAGCAGTCCAGAGGTGGGGCCCCAGCATTTT
TRBV29-1,TRBJ1-2,NA,TRBD1,CSVGQSYGYTF,TGCAGCGTGGGACAGTCCTATGGCTACACCTTC
TRBV6-6,TRBJ1-2,NA,NA,CASSYHSGGYGYTF,TGTGCCAGCAGCTATCATTCAGGCGGCTATGGCTACACCTTC
TRBV7-2,TRBJ2-3,NA,NA,CASSLLDTQYF,TGTGCCAGCAGCTTACTAGATACGCAGTATTTT
TRBV19,TRBJ1-2,NA,NA,CASSSGASNYGYTF,TGTGCCAGTAGCTCCGGGGCCTCCAACTATGGCTACACCTTC
TRBV6-1,TRBJ1-1,NA,NA,CASSEAVSVRMNTEAFF,TGTGCCAGCAGTGAAGCAGTAAGCGTTAGGATGAACACTGAAGCTTTCTTT
TRBV5-1,TRBJ1-1,once,NA,CASRAGPGDTEAFF,TGCGCCAGCAGGGCAGGACCGGGGGACACTGAAGCTTTCTTT
TRBV6-5,TRBJ1-5,NA,TRBD1,CASSYSGQGGQPQHF,TGTGCCAGCAGTTACTCCGGACAGGGAGGTCAGCCCCAGCATTTT
TRBV28,TRBJ2-7,NA,NA,CASSLVGGQLDF,TGTGCCAGCAGCCTCGTGGGGGGACAGCTAGACTTC
TRBV27,TRBJ1-1,NA,NA,CASSLSRGRGNTEAFF,TGTGCCAGCAGTTTATCTCGGGGGCGCGGGAACACTGAAGCTTTCTTT
TRBV10-1,TRBJ2-2,few,TRBD1,CARGDSHTGELFF,TGCGCCAGGGGGGACAGTCACACCGGGGAGCTGTTTTTT
TRBV18,TRBJ1-1,NA,NA,CASSRRDVLPEAFF,TGTGCCAGCTCACGTAGGGACGTACTCCCTGAAGCTTTCTTT
TRBV6-5,TRBJ2-2,NA,NA,CASSSGQSTGELFF,TGTGCCAGCAGTTCGGGACAAAGCACCGGGGAGCTGTTTTTT
TRBV4-1,TRBJ2-3,once,NA,CASSQIQGSTDTQYF,TGCGCCAGCAGCCAAATTCAGGGTAGCACAGATACGCAGTATTTT
TRBV7-9,TRBJ2-7,NA,NA,CASSPRQYEQYF,TGTGCCAGCAGCCCACGACAGTACGAGCAGTACTTC
TRBV6-1,TRBJ2-7,once,TRBD1,CAIQGVRAYEQYF,TGTGCCATCCAGGGGGTCCGTGCCTACGAGCAGTACTTC
TRBV27,TRBJ1-1,once,NA,CASSLLAGAEAFF,TGTGCCAGCAGTTTACTAGCAGGGGCGGAAGCTTTCTTT
TRBV27,TRBJ2-7,NA,NA,CASSPGPPPHYEQYF,TGTGCCAGCAGCCCCGGGCCCCCTCCCCACTACGAGCAGTACTTC
TRBV4-3,TRBJ1-2,NA,NA,CASSQGLTQGIYGYTF,TGCGCCAGCAGCCAAGGCCTCACCCAGGGAATCTATGGCTACACCTTC
TRBV19,TRBJ2-1,few,TRBD2,CASSIRGGSGKQQFF,TGTGCCAGTAGTATCCGCGGGGGGAGTGGAAAACAGCAGTTCTTC
TRBV7-2,TRBJ1-2,once,NA,CASSLGRSIAKYGYTF,TGTGCCAGCAGCTTGGGCAGGTCGATTGCTAAGTATGGCTACACCTTC
TRBV7-2,TRBJ2-3,NA,TRBD2,CASSPRQKTSGSSDTQYF,TGTGCCAGCAGCCCCCGCCAAAAGACTAGCGGGAGTTCAGATACGCAGTATTTT
TRBV5-1,TRBJ1-6,few,NA,CASSLERLGSPLHF,TGCGCCAGCAGCTTGGAGAGGTTGGGTTCACCCCTCCACTTT
TRBV28,TRBJ2-1,once,TRBD2,CASSLRRIGGLAGVGNEQFF,TGTGCCAGCAGTTTACGACGCATTGGGGGACTAGCGGGAGTGGGGAATGAGCAGTTCTTC